Each of the 31 T cell receptor beta chains below was sequenced from the same sample in a study of vaccination and CD4 T cells after COVID-19. Treatment defined: approximately nine-day PBMC culture with coronavirus spike peptide pools or control peptides (ViraFEST assay). The antigens of these receptors remain unknown. Sequence data for DNA of cultured CD4+ T cells were generated by the Oncomine TCR Beta short-read assay. One entry per CDR3 protein results from TCRdb running MiXCR on the PCR reads. The data contain about 12,000 distinct CDR3 sequences, over 25% of them seen just once; the ten biggest clones take up less than 15%. The sequences come from CD4+ T cells from blood, cultured in vitro, collected after SARS-CoV-2 vaccination. These receptors came from a human donor who had recovered from COVID-19.

This clonotype was seen a few times. The CDR3 sequence: CASSLSGTTFRVTQYF. CDR3 in DNA: TGTGCCAGCAGTCTAAGCGGGACGACGTTTCGGGTGACCCAGTACTTC. This chain links TRBV27 with TRBJ2-5, with 7 bases identical to TRBD2. Germline CDR1 MNHEY, CDR2 SMNVEV (reference sequence). This CDR3 has 16 residues. Trimming cost V 5 bases and J 7 bases; bases outside gene matches: 16.

To note about this clonotype: The junction and the germline gene differ at one end; a read error may be behind it. The V and J genes are TRBV4-1 and TRBJ1-2; D gene unclear. The CDR3 totals 15 residues. Germline V CDR1 and CDR2: MGHRA, YSYEKL. This chain's CDR3 is CAGSHPAAHGVGYTF. CDR3 bases: TGCGCCGGCAGCCACCCTGCGGCGCACGGGGTGGGCTACACCTTC.

V gene TRBV28 combines with J gene TRBJ1-6, with D unresolved. The V gene's germline CDR1 is MDHEN and CDR2 SYDVKM. The CDR3 loop spans 12 amino acids. V gave up 2 bases and J gave up 9 bases, with 5 bases separating them. The CDR3 DNA is TGTGCCAGCAGTTTAAAGGTTTCACCCCTCCACTTT. Translation: CASSLKVSPLHF.

The CDR3 protein is CASSQAGTSGSSEQYF. DNA of the CDR3: TGTGCCAGCAGCCAAGCCGGGACTAGCGGGAGCTCCGAGCAGTACTTC. The V and J genes are TRBV4-2 and TRBJ2-7, with 14 bases lining up with TRBD2. Trimming removed 1 base from V and 6 bases from J; junction bases left unmatched: 5. The length of the CDR3 is 16 residues. In germline, CDR1 is LGHNA, CDR2 YNFKEQ.

This clonotype is a singleton in its sample. The gene calls are TRBV4-3 and TRBJ1-2, with unresolved D. Germline loops: CDR1 LGHNA, CDR2 YSLEER. The CDR3 loop spans 15 amino acids. V was cut by 2 bases and J by 5 bases, with 15 bases left in between. CDR3 DNA: TGCGCCAGCAGCCAATCGGGAGCAGTTATATATGGCTACACCTTC. Translated, it gives CASSQSGAVIYGYTF.

This clonotype turned up a few times. V is TRBV2 and J is TRBJ1-5; D perhaps matches TRBD1 (5 bases). The V gene's germline CDR1 is SNHLY and CDR2 FYNNEI. Trimming pared 4 bases from V and 1 base from J, leaving 8 bases between. The length of the CDR3 is 14 residues. CDR3: CASSVGGSNQPQHF. In DNA, the CDR3 is TGTGCCAGCAGTGTTGGGGGAAGCAATCAGCCCCAGCATTTT.

V and J are TRBV5-8 and TRBJ1-5; 8 nucleotides match TRBD1. The CDR3 runs 15 residues. From germline, CDR1 is SGHTS and CDR2 YDEGEE. V dropped 4 bases and J dropped 7; count of bases not matched to a gene: 10. The CDR3 spells CASSPGQGAWQPQHF. The DNA of the CDR3 is TGTGCCAGCAGCCCCGGGCAGGGGGCTTGGCAGCCCCAGCATTTT.

A few counts support this clonotype. This rearrangement joins TRBV7-9 to TRBJ2-2, with TRBD2 matching over 7 bases. The CDR3 totals 16 residues. CDR1 is SEHNR, CDR2 FQNEAQ, per germline (reference sequence). Trimming removed 5 bases from V and 3 bases from J; junction bases left unmatched: 9. DNA for the CDR3: TGTGCCAGCAGCGTCGGGAGGACTAGGGACACCGGGGAGCTGTTTTTT. It encodes CASSVGRTRDTGELFF.

This clonotype was seen only a few times. The chain combines TRBV6-5 with TRBJ2-3, with D hard to call. Trimming removed 0 bases from V and 3 bases from J, with 4 bases in between. Germline CDR1 is MNHEY and CDR2 is SVGAGI. The CDR3 has 13 amino acids. The CDR3 sequence: CASSYSQTDTQYF. For the CDR3, the DNA is TGTGCCAGCAGTTACTCTCAAACAGATACGCAGTATTTT.

This clonotype has more than one count but fewer than ten. The V gene is TRBV7-3, the J gene TRBJ2-1; the D gene is possibly TRBD1 (5 bases). Trimming stripped 1 base from V and 9 bases from J, with 13 bases between. Germline values: CDR1 SGHTA, CDR2 FQGTGA. This CDR3 comprises 14 residues. CDR3 protein: CASSLSRVSLEQFF. The CDR3 DNA reads TGTGCCAGCAGCTTAAGCAGGGTTTCCCTTGAGCAGTTCTTC.

V gene TRBV27 combines with J gene TRBJ2-5; D gene unclear. The germline V gene encodes CDR1 MNHEY and CDR2 SMNVEV (reference sequence). V shed 5 bases and J shed 5 bases, with 12 bases lying between them. The CDR3 is 13 residues long. The CDR3 DNA reads as TGTGCCAGCAGTACAGACTTAAAGGAGACCCAGTACTTC. It is translated as CASSTDLKETQYF.

This clonotype was detected a few times. The rearrangement links TRBV4-3 to TRBJ1-2, with 11 bases aligning to TRBD1. V lost 7 bases to trimming and J lost 7 bases; unmatched junction nucleotides: 14. CDR1 and CDR2 from the germline V gene are LGHNA and YSLEER. This CDR3 has 16 amino acids. The CDR3 coding sequence is TGCGCCAGCACCTCCAGGCCGGGACAGGGGGTGGGTGGCTACACCTTC. This codes for CASTSRPGQGVGGYTF.

CDR3 DNA: TGTGCCACCCATGGGGGGAACCGGGAGACCCAGTACTTC. Translating it yields CATHGGNRETQYF. The chain links TRBV19 to TRBJ2-5; TRBD2 is a possible D gene (6 bases). CDR1 and CDR2 (germline): LNHDA, SQIVND (reference sequence). CDR3 length: 13 amino acids. The V end was cut by 10 bases, the J end by 5 bases, with 17 bases between.

This clonotype is categorized as medium-sized. The gene calls are TRBV12-5 and TRBJ2-7; 9 bases map to TRBD1. Per the germline V gene, CDR1 is LGHNT and CDR2 is FRNRAP. CDR3 length: 16 amino acids. J lost 4 bases, V lost 2 bases, and 9 bases had no gene match. The CDR3 region has the DNA TGTGCTAGTGGTTTGTTGTTGGGGACAGGGAAATACGAGCAGTACTTC. It encodes CASGLLLGTGKYEQYF.

This clonotype has only a few counts. The gene calls are TRBV6-1 and TRBJ2-3, with D unclear. With 6 bases removed from V and 0 bases from J, the gap between germline ends came to 16 bases. This CDR3 spans 16 amino acids. Germline-derived CDR1 and CDR2 are MNHNS and SASEGT. As DNA, the CDR3 is TGTGCCAGCAGCCTACTCCGAGGCCGTAGCACAGATACGCAGTATTTT. Protein product: CASSLLRGRSTDTQYF.

This chain uses TRBV28 with TRBJ1-6; D gene uncertain. Per germline, CDR1 MDHEN and CDR2 SYDVKM. This CDR3 contains 12 residues. The germline V and J ends were trimmed by 2 bases and 7 bases, with 3 bases remaining between them. CDR3 in amino acids: CASSLTNSPLHF. The CDR3 bases are TGTGCCAGCAGTTTAACGAATTCACCCCTCCACTTT.

This clonotype was observed a handful of times. V and J are TRBV12-3 or TRBV12-4 and TRBJ2-5, with a tentative D call TRBD2 (6 bases). Trimming left V 3 bases short and J 2 bases short, with 13 bases between. CDR3 length equals 15 residues. CDR3 loop: CASSLYRGIQETQYF. The CDR3 coding sequence is TGTGCCAGCAGTTTGTACCGGGGGATACAAGAGACCCAGTACTTC.

V and J are TRBV7-2 and TRBJ2-3, with 9 bases that match TRBD2. CDR3 length: 14 residues. V lost 1 base, J lost 8 bases, and 4 bases stayed unmatched. Germline V gene lookup returns CDR1 SGHTA and CDR2 FQGNSA. In DNA, the CDR3 is TGTGCCAGCAGCTTAGTAGCGGGAGCGGGTACGCAGTATTTT. It yields the protein CASSLVAGAGTQYF. The complete variable domain, with remaining parts taken from reference TRBV7-2 and TRBJ2-3, reads GAGVSQSPSNKVTEKGKDVELRCDPISGHTALYWYRQSLGQGLEFLIYFQGNSAPDKSGLPSDRFSAERTGGSVSTLTIQRTQQEDSAVYLCASSLVAGAGTQYFGPGTRLTVL.

This clonotype was observed a handful of times. The chain employs TRBV7-9 and TRBJ2-7; 9 bases align to TRBD2. This CDR3 is built from 19 residues. Per the germline V gene, CDR1 is SEHNR and CDR2 is FQNEAQ (reference sequence). The V and J ends lost 1 base and 0 bases, in that order; junction bases with no gene match: 13. The DNA of the CDR3 is TGTGCCAGCAGCTTAGAATTGGGGGCTAGCGGGGTCCGCTCCTACGAGCAGTACTTC. This gives the protein CASSLELGASGVRSYEQYF.

The V call is TRBV18, the J call TRBJ1-6; possibly TRBD1 for D (6 bases). CDR3 length: 16 amino acids. CDR1 and CDR2 (germline): KGHSH, LQKENI. The germline V and J ends were trimmed by 3 bases and 7 bases, with 16 bases remaining between them. The CDR3 reads CASSPSTGGVNSPLHF. For the CDR3, the DNA is TGTGCCAGCTCACCGTCGACAGGAGGGGTAAATTCACCCCTCCACTTT.

The chain recombines TRBV19 with TRBJ2-2; 9 bases line up with TRBD1. Trimming removed 2 bases from V and 4 bases from J; junction bases left unmatched: 8. In germline, CDR1 is LNHDA, CDR2 SQIVND (reference sequence). The CDR3 is made up of 17 amino acids. The CDR3 region is CASSILPGQGFTGELFF. For the CDR3, the DNA is TGTGCCAGTAGTATACTTCCGGGACAGGGTTTCACCGGGGAGCTGTTTTTT.

This clonotype has just a few counts. This chain joins TRBV5-6 and TRBJ1-2; D is undetermined. CDR1 is SGHDT, CDR2 YYEEEE, per germline. The CDR3 runs to 13 residues. Trimming removed 5 bases from V and 5 bases from J, with 13 bases in between. For the CDR3, the DNA is TGTGCCAGCAGTCCCACTCGGGGATATGGCTACACCTTC. Translation gives CASSPTRGYGYTF. The variable domain in full, completed from reference TRBV5-6 and TRBJ1-2, reads DAGVTQSPTHLIKTRGQQVTLRCSPKSGHDTVSWYQQALGQGPQFIFQYYEEEERQRGNFPDRFSGHQFPNYSSELNVNALLLGDSALYLCASSPTRGYGYTFGSGTRLTVV.

CDR3: CSARVVAGVAHNEQFF. The CDR3 nucleotides are TGCAGTGCTAGAGTTGTTGCGGGAGTGGCCCACAATGAGCAGTTCTTC. This chain uses TRBV20-1 with TRBJ2-1; TRBD2 agrees at 7 bases. Germline trimming cut 1 base from V and 5 bases from J; bases unmatched to any gene: 11. Germline CDR1 reads DFQATT; CDR2 reads SNEGSKA (reference sequence). The CDR3 contains 16 residues.

This clonotype showed up just a few times. The chain combines TRBV27 with TRBJ1-2; D unclear. The CDR3 loop spans 13 amino acids. The V end was cut by 3 bases, the J end by 5 bases, with 10 bases between. Germline V gives CDR1 MNHEY, CDR2 SMNVEV (reference sequence). The DNA of the CDR3 is TGTGCCAGCAGTTTTTCGTCTGTATATGGCTACACCTTC. Amino acid sequence: CASSFSSVYGYTF.

This clonotype is deemed medium-sized (0.01 to 0.1%). V is TRBV6-5 and J is TRBJ2-7; 9 nucleotides agree with TRBD2. The CDR3 has 16 amino acids. Germline CDR1 reads MNHEY; CDR2 reads SVGAGI. Germline trimming cut 4 bases from V and 0 bases from J; bases unmatched to any gene: 7. The CDR3 sequence: CASSSLSGRSSYEQYF. The CDR3 coding sequence is TGTGCCAGCAGTTCCCTTAGCGGGAGAAGCTCCTACGAGCAGTACTTC.

This clonotype was detected only a few times. The chain recombines TRBV14 with TRBJ2-7; D unclear. CDR3 length equals 12 residues. The ends were cut back, 1 base at V and 9 bases at J, with 10 bases in the middle. Germline V gene lookup returns CDR1 SGHDN and CDR2 FVKESK. This CDR3 is CASSQASFGQYF. In nucleotides, the CDR3 is TGTGCCAGCAGCCAAGCGAGCTTCGGGCAGTACTTC.

The chain is built from TRBV7-2 and TRBJ1-6, with 7 bases aligning to TRBD1. Germline values: CDR1 SGHTA, CDR2 FQGNSA. CDR3 length equals 16 residues. Trimming removed 3 bases from V and 9 bases from J; junction bases left unmatched: 11. The CDR3 DNA sequence: TGTGCCAGCAGCTTCCCTCCGGGACAGACACTTTCACCCCTCCACTTT. It codes for CASSFPPGQTLSPLHF. Filled out from reference TRBV7-2 and TRBJ1-6, the complete variable domain reads GAGVSQSPSNKVTEKGKDVELRCDPISGHTALYWYRQSLGQGLEFLIYFQGNSAPDKSGLPSDRFSAERTGGSVSTLTIQRTQQEDSAVYLCASSFPPGQTLSPLHFGNGTRLTVT.

The V gene is TRBV4-3, the J gene TRBJ2-1, with 9 bases identical to TRBD2. Germline values: CDR1 LGHNA, CDR2 YSLEER. V trimming: 0 bases; J trimming: 6 bases; junction bases outside the gene matches: 12. The CDR3 runs to 18 residues. The CDR3 loop reads CASSQDRLAGGPGNEQFF. In DNA form, the CDR3 reads TGCGCCAGCAGCCAAGATCGTCTGGCGGGAGGGCCGGGCAATGAGCAGTTCTTC.

V usage is TRBV6-2 or TRBV6-3 and J usage is TRBJ1-2, with a tentative D call TRBD1 (5 bases). Germline CDR1 MNHEY, CDR2 SVGEGT. This CDR3 is 12 amino acids long. Trimming removed 6 bases at V and 8 bases at J, with 13 bases between. The CDR3 DNA reads as TGTGCCAGCAGCTCCCCGGGGCGAGGCTACACCTTC. This gives the protein CASSSPGRGYTF.

V gene TRBV2 combines with J gene TRBJ2-4; possible D gene TRBD2, 5 bases. The CDR3 sequence is 16 residues long. CDR1 is SNHLY and CDR2 is FYNNEI in the germline V gene. Deletions cut 8 bases from V and 3 bases from J, with 20 bases between. Here the CDR3 DNA reads TGTGCCAGCCAGCAGGTGGGGTCGGGAAACAAAAACATTCAGTACTTC. Its protein is CASQQVGSGNKNIQYF. The complete variable domain, with remaining parts taken from reference TRBV2 and TRBJ2-4, reads EPEVTQTPSHQVTQMGQEVILRCVPISNHLYFYWYRQILGQKVEFLVSFYNNEISEKSEIFDDQFSVERPDGSNFTLKIRSTKLEDSAMYFCASQQVGSGNKNIQYFGAGTRLSVL.

The V call is TRBV18, the J call TRBJ1-1; D call uncertain. There are 13 residues in the CDR3. Germline CDR1 KGHSH, CDR2 LQKENI. Trimming pared 3 bases from V and 0 bases from J, leaving 5 bases between. CDR3 amino acids: CASSPPVNTEAFF. The CDR3 DNA is TGTGCCAGCTCACCTCCTGTGAACACTGAAGCTTTCTTT.